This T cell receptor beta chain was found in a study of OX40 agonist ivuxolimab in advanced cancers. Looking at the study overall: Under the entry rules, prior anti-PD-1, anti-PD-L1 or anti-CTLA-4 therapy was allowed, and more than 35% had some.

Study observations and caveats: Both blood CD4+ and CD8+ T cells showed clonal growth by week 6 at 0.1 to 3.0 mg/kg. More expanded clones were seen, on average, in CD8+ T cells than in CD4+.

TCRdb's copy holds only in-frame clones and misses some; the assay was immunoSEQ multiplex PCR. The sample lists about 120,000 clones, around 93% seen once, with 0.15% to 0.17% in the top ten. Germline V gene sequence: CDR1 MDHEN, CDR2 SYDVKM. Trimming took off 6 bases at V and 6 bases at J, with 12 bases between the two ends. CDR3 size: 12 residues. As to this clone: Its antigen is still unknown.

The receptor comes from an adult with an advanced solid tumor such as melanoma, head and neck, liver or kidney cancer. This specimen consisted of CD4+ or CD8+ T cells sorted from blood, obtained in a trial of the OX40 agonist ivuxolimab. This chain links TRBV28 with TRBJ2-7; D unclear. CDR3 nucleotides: TGTGCCAGCAGGCGTCAAAGTTCCGAGCAGTACTTC. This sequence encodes CASRRQSSEQYF. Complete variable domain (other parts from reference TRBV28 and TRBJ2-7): DVKVTQSSRYLVKRTGEKVFLECVQDMDHENMFWYRQDPGLGLRLIYFSYDVKMKEKGDIPEGYSVSREKKERFSLILESASTNQTSMYLCASRRQSSEQYFGPGTRLTVT.